These T cell receptor beta chains were read from a single sample in a study of CD8 T cells in ankylosing spondylitis. TCRdb reprocessed the 5' RACE reads with MiXCR, giving one entry per CDR3 protein. Of 200,000 to 300,000 distinct CDR3 sequences listed, about 10% were seen once; the top ten hold about 6.8%. Input material: blood, either unsorted or a sorted T cell fraction (not recorded which). These TCRs come from a male donor with ankylosing spondylitis or in good health (not recorded which). Both conserved end residues are part of each CDR3.

J	V	CDR3
TRBJ2-3	TRBV27	CASSLSRADTQYF
TRBJ1-2	TRBV5-1	CASSLAGGTNYGYTF
TRBJ2-1	TRBV5-1	CASSVRDGDNEQFF
TRBJ2-1	TRBV29-1	CSADRTTGNEQFF
TRBJ2-3	TRBV7-9	CASSRPGQIIFTDTQYF
TRBJ2-7	TRBV7-8	CASSLYAGSSYEQYF
TRBJ1-1	TRBV7-9	CASSGRDTYTEAFF
TRBJ2-7	TRBV27	CASSLNVDRYEQYF
TRBJ2-1	TRBV10-3	CAISESYNEQFF
TRBJ2-1	TRBV7-2	CASSSTGTRRNEQFF
TRBJ1-2	TRBV5-1	CASSLAGESGYTF
TRBJ2-5	TRBV5-1	CASSFTTSISETQYF
TRBJ2-7	TRBV11-2	CASSLTSGNDEQYF
TRBJ1-6	TRBV11-2	CASSLVGGNSPLHF
TRBJ2-3	TRBV6-1	CASSRGLAGGPSTQYF
TRBJ1-1	TRBV10-3	CAISGPGGTEAFF
TRBJ1-5	TRBV4-1	CASSPGQGAQHF
TRBJ2-7	TRBV27	CASSSFLAASSYEQYF
TRBJ1-1	TRBV5-1	CASQPGTGALTEAFF
TRBJ2-3	TRBV5-1	CASSLVGSGSTDTQYF
TRBJ2-1	TRBV6-2/TRBV6-3	CASSLHRSRNEQFF
TRBJ2-1	TRBV5-1	CASSPSGSNYNEQFF
TRBJ2-1	TRBV5-1	CASSLYSVPYNEQFF
TRBJ1-1	TRBV5-1	CASSFQGTEAFF
TRBJ2-1	TRBV12-3/TRBV12-4	CASSLQYNEQFF
TRBJ2-5	TRBV7-2	CASSSRQQGQETQYF
TRBJ2-2	TRBV7-2	CASISSVAGGFGELFF
TRBJ2-2	TRBV15	CATSRDRGNTGELFF
TRBJ2-1	TRBV3-1	CASSQGPAQYNEQFF
TRBJ2-3	TRBV5-1	CASRANRLAGGPDTQYF
TRBJ2-1	TRBV28	CASRYTDEQFF
TRBJ2-7	TRBV20-1	CSANAFPRYYEQYF
TRBJ2-7	TRBV7-2	CASSLAVQREVYEQYF
TRBJ2-7	TRBV4-1	CASSRGVGEQYF
TRBJ2-3	TRBV29-1	CSVAQGPTDTQYF
TRBJ1-1	TRBV5-1	CASSWQGTNTEAFF
TRBJ2-5	TRBV6-1	CASRIDRLQETQYF
TRBJ1-1	TRBV5-1	CASSLEGRSMNTEAFF
TRBJ2-7	TRBV5-1	CASGSTGVFDEQYF
TRBJ2-3	TRBV7-6	CASSLRSAPNTDTQYF
TRBJ2-1	TRBV29-1	CSGRDSGPYNEQFF
TRBJ1-5	TRBV20-1	CSGGGINQPQHF
TRBJ2-3	TRBV12-3/TRBV12-4	CASRPSRLALTSTDTQYF
TRBJ2-2	TRBV21-1	CASSPLAGAGELFF
TRBJ2-4	TRBV6-1	CASSDRPAGVVHIQYF
TRBJ2-5	TRBV12-3/TRBV12-4	CASTLGGRERETQYF
TRBJ2-7	TRBV20-1	CSARDFTGGEQYF
TRBJ2-2	TRBV20-1	CSAREAWTGELFF